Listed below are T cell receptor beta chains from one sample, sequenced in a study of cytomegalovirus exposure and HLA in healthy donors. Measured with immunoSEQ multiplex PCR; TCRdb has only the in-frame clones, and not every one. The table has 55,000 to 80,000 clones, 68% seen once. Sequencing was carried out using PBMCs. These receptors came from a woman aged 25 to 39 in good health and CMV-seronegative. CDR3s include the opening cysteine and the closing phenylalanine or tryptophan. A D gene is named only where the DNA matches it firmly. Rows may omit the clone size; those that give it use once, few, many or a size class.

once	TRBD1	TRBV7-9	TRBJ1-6	CASSSRDRGTSSPLHF	TGTGCCAGCAGCTCCCGGGACAGGGGGACCAGTTCACCCCTCCACTTT
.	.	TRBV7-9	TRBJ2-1	CASSSPGHRLYNEQFF	TGTGCCAGCAGCTCTCCGGGACATAGGCTCTACAATGAGCAGTTCTTC
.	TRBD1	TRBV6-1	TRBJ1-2	CASRDTGDYGYTF	TGTGCCAGCAGGGACACAGGGGACTATGGCTACACCTTC
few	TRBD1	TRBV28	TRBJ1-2	CASLKGDRGPHAHGYTF	TGTGCCAGCTTAAAGGGGGACAGGGGGCCACACGCCCATGGCTACACCTTC
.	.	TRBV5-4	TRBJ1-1	CASSLVRDEAFF	TGTGCCAGCAGCTTGGTCCGGGATGAAGCTTTCTTT
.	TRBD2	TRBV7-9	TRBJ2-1	CASSPPAGGRLDEQFF	TGTGCCAGCAGCCCCCCGGCGGGGGGGCGTTTGGATGAGCAGTTCTTC
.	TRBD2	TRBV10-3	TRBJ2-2	CAISDPAGGLTGELFF	TGTGCCATCAGTGATCCGGCGGGGGGGCTTACCGGGGAGCTGTTTTTT
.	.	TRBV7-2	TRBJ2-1	CASTRGLGSNEQFF	TGTGCCAGCACTCGGGGTTTGGGTAGCAATGAGCAGTTCTTC
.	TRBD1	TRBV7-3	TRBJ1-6	CASSLNRGNSPLHF	TGTGCCAGCAGCTTAAACAGGGGTAATTCACCCCTCCACTTT
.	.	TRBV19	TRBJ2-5	CASSIGTLQETQYF	TGTGCCAGTAGTATCGGGACACTACAAGAGACCCAGTACTTC
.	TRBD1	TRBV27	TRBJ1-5	CASRIDRDLNPPQHF	TGTGCCAGCAGAATCGACAGGGACCTTAATCCGCCCCAGCATTTT
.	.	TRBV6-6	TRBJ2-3	CASSYGGQYTDTQYF	TGTGCCAGCAGTTACGGTGGACAGTACACAGATACGCAGTATTTT
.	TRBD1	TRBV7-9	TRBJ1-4	CASSTTSGTGYEKLFF	TGTGCCAGCAGCACCACGTCCGGGACAGGGTATGAAAAACTGTTTTTT
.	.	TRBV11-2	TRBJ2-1	CASSQSNLYNEQFF	TGCGCCAGCAGCCAATCCAACTTATACAATGAGCAGTTCTTC
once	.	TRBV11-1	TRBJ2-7	CASSSIRSYEQYF	TGTGCCAGCAGCTCTATACGGAGCTACGAGCAGTACTTC